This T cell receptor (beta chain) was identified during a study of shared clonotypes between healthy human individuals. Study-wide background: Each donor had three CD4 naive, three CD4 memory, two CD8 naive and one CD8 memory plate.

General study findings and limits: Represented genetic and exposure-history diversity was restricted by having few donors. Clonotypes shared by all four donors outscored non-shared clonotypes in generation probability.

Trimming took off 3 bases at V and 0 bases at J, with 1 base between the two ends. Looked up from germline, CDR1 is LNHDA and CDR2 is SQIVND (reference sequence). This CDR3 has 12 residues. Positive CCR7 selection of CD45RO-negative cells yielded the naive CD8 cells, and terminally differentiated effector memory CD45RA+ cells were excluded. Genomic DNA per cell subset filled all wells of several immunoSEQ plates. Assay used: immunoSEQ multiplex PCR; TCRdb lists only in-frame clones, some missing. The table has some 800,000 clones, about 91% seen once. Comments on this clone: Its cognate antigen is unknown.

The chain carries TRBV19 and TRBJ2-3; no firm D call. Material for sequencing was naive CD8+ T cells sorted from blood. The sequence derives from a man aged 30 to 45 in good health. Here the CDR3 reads CASSISTDTQYF. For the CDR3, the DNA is TGTGCCAGTAGTATTAGCACAGATACGCAGTATTTT.